The entry below describes one T cell receptor beta chain. The data were taken from a study of blood T cell repertoires in COVID-19. Study background: The United States, Italy and Spain were the sources of the acute and convalescent COVID-19 samples. In each case, the material was cDNA or gDNA derived from T cells, B-cell-depleted T cells, or PBMCs.

Participants had their cohort set by participant-reported clinical history. How the authors handled the data: Amplification with reference gene primers provided the estimates of nucleated cell counts. Produced via immunoSEQ multiplex PCR; TCRdb's table is partial and in-frame only. V and J calls and clone size are given by that table; D and trimming were obtained from the DNA. The sample carries around 300,000 clones, approximately 88% recorded once. The length of the CDR3 is 14 residues. Looked up from germline, CDR1 is SGHAT and CDR2 is FQDESV (reference sequence). Trimming pared 3 bases from V and 4 bases from J, leaving 11 bases between.

The sample comprised PBMCs or T cells enriched from blood (not recorded which). The TCR sequence derives from a man aged 25-45 years who had recovered from COVID-19. The chain couples TRBV11-1 to TRBJ2-3; D perhaps matches TRBD1 (6 bases). The chain's CDR3 is CASSFRGHSDTQYF. CDR3 in DNA: TGTGCCAGCAGCTTCCGGGGACACTCAGATACGCAGTATTTT.